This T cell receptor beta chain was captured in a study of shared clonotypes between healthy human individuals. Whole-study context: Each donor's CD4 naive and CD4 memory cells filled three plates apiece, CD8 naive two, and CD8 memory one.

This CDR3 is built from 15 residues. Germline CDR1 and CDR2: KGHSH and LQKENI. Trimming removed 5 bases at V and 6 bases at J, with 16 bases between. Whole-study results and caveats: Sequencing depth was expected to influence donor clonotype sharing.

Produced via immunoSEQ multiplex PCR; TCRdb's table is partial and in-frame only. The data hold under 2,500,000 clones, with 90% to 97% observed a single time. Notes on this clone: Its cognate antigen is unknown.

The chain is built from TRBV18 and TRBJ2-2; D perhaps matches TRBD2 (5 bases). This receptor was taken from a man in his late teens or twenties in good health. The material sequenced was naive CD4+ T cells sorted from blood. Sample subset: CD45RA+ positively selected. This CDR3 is CASSAGESGAGELFF. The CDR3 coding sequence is TGTGCCAGCTCAGCCGGGGAATCCGGGGCCGGGGAGCTGTTTTTT.